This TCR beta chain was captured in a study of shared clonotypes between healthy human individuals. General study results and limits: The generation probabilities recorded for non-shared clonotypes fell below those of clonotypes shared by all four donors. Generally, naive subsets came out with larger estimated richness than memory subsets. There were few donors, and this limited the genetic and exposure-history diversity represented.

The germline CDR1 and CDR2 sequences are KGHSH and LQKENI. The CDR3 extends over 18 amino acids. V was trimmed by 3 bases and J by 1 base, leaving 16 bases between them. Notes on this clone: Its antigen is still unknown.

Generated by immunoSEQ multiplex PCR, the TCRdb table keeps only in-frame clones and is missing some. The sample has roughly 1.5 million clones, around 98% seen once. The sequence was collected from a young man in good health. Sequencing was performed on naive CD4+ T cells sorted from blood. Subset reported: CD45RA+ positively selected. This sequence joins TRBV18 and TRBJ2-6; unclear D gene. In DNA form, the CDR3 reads TGTGCCAGCTCACCTAAAGTTCGGGTTAGGTCTGGGGCCAACGTCCTGACTTTC. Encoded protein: CASSPKVRVRSGANVLTF.